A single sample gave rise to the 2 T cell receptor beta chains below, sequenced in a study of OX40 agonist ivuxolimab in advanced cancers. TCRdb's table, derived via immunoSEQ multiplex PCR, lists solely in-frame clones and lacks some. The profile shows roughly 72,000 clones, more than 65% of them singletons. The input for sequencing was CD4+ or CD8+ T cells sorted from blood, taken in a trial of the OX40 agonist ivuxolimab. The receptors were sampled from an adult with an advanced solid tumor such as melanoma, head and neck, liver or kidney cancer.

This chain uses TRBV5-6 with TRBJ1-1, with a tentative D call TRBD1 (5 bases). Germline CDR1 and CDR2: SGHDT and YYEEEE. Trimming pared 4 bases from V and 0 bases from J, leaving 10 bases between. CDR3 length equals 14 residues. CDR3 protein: CASSPGRLNTEAFF. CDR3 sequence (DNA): TGTGCCAGCAGCCCGGGACGGTTGAACACTGAAGCTTTCTTT.

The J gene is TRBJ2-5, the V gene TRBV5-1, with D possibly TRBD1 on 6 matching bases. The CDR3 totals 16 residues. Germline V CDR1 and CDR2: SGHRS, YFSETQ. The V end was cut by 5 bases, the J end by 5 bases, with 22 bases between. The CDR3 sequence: CASSLIGTRPAETQYF. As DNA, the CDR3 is TGCGCCAGCAGTCTTATTGGGACAAGACCTGCCGAGACCCAGTACTTC.